What follows describes a single T cell receptor beta chain. Antigen specificity is unknown. The data stem from a study of radiation and T cells in renal cell carcinoma. Regarding time point: baseline pretreatment blood. Indicated treatment: 15 Gy SBRT to primary tumor, nephrectomy 4 weeks later. The tumor was a clear cell renal cell carcinoma. Study results and caveats: From baseline, blood top tumor clonotypes peaked at 2 weeks post-radiation.

Assay used: immunoSEQ multiplex PCR; TCRdb lists only in-frame clones, some missing. This sample has about 140,000 clones, with over 80% found just once. The CDR3 runs to 14 residues. The V gene lost 0 bases and the J gene lost 8 bases, with 11 bases spanning the gap. CDR1 and CDR2 from the germline V gene are MNHNS and SASEGT. The chain combines TRBV6-1 with TRBJ2-1; D is unresolved. This receptor was identified in a woman in her forties or fifties with renal cell carcinoma. The sample here was blood, taken from a patient whose treatment included radiotherapy and nephrectomy. CDR3 nucleotides: TGTGCCAGCAGTGAAGCAGGGTGGGGTCATGAGCAGTTCTTC. Translating it yields CASSEAGWGHEQFF.